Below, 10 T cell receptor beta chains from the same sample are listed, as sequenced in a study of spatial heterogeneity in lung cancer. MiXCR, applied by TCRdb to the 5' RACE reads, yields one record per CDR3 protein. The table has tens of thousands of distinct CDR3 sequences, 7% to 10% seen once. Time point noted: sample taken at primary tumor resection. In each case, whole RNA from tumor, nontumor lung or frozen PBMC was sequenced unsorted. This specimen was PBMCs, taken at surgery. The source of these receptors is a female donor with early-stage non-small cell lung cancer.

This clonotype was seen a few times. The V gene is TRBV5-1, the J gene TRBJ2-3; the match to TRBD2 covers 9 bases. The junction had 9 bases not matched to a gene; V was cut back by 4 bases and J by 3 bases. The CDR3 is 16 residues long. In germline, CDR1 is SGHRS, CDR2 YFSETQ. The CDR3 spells CASSRIAGDMTDTQYF. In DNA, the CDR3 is TGCGCCAGCAGCCGTATAGCGGGAGATATGACAGATACGCAGTATTTT.

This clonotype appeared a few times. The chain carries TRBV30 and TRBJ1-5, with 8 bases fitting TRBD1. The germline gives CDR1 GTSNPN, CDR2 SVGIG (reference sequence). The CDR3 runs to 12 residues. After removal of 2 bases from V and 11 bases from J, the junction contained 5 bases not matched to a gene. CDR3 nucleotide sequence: TGTGCCTGGAGTTTACAGGGGGAGGCCCAGCATTTT. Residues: CAWSLQGEAQHF. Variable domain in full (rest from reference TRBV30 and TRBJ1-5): SQTIHQWPATLVQPVGSPLSLECTVEGTSNPNLYWYRQAAGRGLQLLFYSVGIGQISSEVPQNLSASRPQDRQFILSSKKLLLSDSGFYLCAWSLQGEAQHFGDGTRLSIL.

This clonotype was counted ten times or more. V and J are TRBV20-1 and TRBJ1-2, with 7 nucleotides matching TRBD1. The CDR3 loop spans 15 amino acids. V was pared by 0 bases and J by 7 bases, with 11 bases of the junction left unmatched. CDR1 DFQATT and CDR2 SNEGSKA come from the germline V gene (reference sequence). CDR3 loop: CSARDLGQGGSGYTF. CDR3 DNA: TGCAGTGCTAGAGATCTCGGGCAGGGGGGATCTGGCTACACCTTC.

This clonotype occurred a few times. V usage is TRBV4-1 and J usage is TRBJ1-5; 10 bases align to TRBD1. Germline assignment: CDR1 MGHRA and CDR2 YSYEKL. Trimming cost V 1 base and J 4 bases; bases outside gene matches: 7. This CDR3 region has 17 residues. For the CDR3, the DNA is TGCGCCAGCAGCCAAGGGGCCCGGACAGGGGGAAATCAGCCCCAGCATTTT. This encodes CASSQGARTGGNQPQHF.

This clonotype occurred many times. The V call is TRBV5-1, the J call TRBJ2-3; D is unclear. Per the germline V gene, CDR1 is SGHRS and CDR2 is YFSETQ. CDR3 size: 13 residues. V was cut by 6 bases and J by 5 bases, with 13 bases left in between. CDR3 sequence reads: CASNGGVEDTQYF. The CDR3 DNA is TGCGCCAGCAATGGCGGAGTGGAAGATACGCAGTATTTT.

The CDR3 DNA reads as TGTGCCAGCAGCTCACCGAGCGGGAAGCCCTACGAGCAGTACTTC. Protein sequence: CASSSPSGKPYEQYF. This sequence joins TRBV7-9 and TRBJ2-7; 7 bases are a match to TRBD2. V dropped 4 bases and J dropped 2; count of bases not matched to a gene: 8. Germline lookup yields CDR1 SEHNR and CDR2 FQNEAQ (reference sequence). The CDR3 covers 15 residues.

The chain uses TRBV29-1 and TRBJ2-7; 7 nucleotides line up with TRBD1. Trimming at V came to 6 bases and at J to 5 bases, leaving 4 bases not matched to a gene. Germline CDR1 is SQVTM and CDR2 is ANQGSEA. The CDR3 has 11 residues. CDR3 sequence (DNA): TGCAGCGTGGCCAGGGGGAACGAGCAGTACTTC. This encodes CSVARGNEQYF.

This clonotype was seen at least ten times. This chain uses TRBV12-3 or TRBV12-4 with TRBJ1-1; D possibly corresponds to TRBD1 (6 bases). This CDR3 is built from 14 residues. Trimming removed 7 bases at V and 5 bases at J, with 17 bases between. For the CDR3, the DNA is TGTGCCAGCACCAGGGGCAGGGGAGAGACTGAAGCTTTCTTT. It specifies CASTRGRGETEAFF.

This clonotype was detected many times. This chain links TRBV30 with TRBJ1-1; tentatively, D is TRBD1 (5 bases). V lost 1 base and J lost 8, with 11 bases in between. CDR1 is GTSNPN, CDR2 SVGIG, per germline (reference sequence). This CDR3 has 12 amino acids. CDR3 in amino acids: CAWSELGPEAFF. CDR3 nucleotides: TGTGCCTGGAGTGAATTGGGACCAGAAGCTTTCTTT.

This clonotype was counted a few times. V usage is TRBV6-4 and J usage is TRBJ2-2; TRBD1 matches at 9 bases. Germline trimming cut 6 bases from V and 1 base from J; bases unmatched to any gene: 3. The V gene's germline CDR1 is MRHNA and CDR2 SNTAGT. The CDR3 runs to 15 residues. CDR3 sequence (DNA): TGTGCCAGCAGAAGGGACAGGGAGAACACCGGGGAGCTGTTTTTT. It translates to CASRRDRENTGELFF.